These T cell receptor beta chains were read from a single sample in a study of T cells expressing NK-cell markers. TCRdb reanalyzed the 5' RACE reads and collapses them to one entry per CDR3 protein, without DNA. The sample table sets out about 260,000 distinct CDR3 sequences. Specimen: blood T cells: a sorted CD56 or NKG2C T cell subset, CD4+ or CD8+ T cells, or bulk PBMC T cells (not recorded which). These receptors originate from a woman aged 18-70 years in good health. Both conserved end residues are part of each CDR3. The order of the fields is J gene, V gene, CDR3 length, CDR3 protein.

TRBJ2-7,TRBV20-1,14,CSAGMTGVSYEQYF
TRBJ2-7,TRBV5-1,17,CASSLTGTGRSSYEQYF
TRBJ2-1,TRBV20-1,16,CSARPQGLSSYNEQFF
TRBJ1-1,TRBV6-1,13,CASGRTGNTEAFF
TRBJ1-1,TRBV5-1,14,CASSLDRRVPEAFF
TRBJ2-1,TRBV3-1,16,CASSDLGTSGFDEQFF
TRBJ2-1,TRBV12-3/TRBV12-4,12,CASSTTVLGQFF
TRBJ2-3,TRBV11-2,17,CASSLEAAGVSTDTQYF
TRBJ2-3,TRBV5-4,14,CASSLRVGTDTQYF
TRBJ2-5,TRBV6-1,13,CASRRVGAETQYF
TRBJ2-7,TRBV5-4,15,CASSTQGNPIYEQYF
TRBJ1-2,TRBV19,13,CAATPQLNYGYTF
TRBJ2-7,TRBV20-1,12,CSANRVHYEQYF
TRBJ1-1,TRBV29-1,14,CSGVRGRSNTEAFF
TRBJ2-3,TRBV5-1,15,CASQASGDPTDTQYF
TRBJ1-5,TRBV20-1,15,CSARNTGYSNQPQHF
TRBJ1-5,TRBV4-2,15,CASSQGRIGNQPQHF
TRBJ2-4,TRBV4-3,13,CASSQEPRSIQYF
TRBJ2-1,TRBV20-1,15,CSARPPTSGYNEQFF
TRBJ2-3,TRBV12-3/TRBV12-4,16,CASSPGLAGGTDTQYF
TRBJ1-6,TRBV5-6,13,CASSGTGYSPLHF
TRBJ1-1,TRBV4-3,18,CASSQDHLGQGGNTEAFF
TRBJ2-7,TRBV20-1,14,CSSTPGWRSYEQYF
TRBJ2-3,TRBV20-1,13,CSAPAGMRDTQYF
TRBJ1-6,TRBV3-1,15,CASRPQGAWVSPLHF
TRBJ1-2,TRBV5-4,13,CASSLDTGYGYTF
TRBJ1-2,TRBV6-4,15,CASKKGQGTDYGYTF
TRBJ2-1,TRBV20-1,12,CSAHQMGYEQFF
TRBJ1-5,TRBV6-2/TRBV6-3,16,CASRPPGQPLGQPQHF
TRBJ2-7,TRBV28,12,CASIAGVGEQYF
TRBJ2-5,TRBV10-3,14,CAIRPGRAQGTQYF
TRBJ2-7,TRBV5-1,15,CACSNQGVAGYEQYF
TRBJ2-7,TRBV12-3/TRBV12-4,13,CASRGTVNDEQYF
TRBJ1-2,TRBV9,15,CASSALETGGHGYTF
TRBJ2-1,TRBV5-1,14,CASRLTALYNEQFF
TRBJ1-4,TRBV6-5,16,CASSYEGGSGGEKLFF
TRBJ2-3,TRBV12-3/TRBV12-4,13,CASSLRSPDTQYF
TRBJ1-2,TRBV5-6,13,CASIVYGRYGYTF
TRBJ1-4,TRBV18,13,CASSPETGLKLFF
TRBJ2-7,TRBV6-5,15,CASSSPGQGVDEQYF
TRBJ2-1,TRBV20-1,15,CSARVSGRDSNEQFF
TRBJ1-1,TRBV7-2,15,CASSLAIGGPTEAFF